The present T cell receptor (beta chain) was sequenced within a study of cytomegalovirus exposure and HLA in healthy donors. General study results and limits: Per published reports, the classifier diagnosed cytomegalovirus status with high specificity and sensitivity. Subsequent analysis found a tendency for first-cohort TCR clusters to co-occur within the roughly 130 validation repertoires. The study labeled more than 150 TCR beta chains cytomegalovirus-associated.

As for this clone: The target antigen is unknown.

Germline CDR1 reads MNHEY; CDR2 reads SVGAGI. CDR3 length: 13 residues. The method was immunoSEQ multiplex PCR; TCRdb's version includes in-frame clones alone and lacks a portion of them. This table holds 200,000 to 300,000 clones, roughly 87% found once. The donors were in the roughly 110-subject validation cohort, distinct from the 666-subject first cohort. This receptor was taken from a man between 18 and 29 years old in good health and CMV-seropositive. The sequencing sample was made of PBMCs. The V gene is TRBV6-5, the J gene TRBJ2-3; possibly TRBD2 for D (6 bases). CDR3: CACRTGVADTQYF. The CDR3 DNA is TGTGCTTGCCGGACGGGAGTCGCAGATACGCAGTATTTT.